The T cell receptor (beta chain) described here comes from a study of blood T cell repertoires in COVID-19. Study context: Donors in the United States, Italy and Spain gave samples during acute or convalescent COVID-19. From T cells, B-cell-depleted T cells, or PBMCs came the material, which was cDNA or gDNA.

Original data processing: Nucleated cell counts were estimated from reference gene primer amplification. Measured with immunoSEQ multiplex PCR; TCRdb has only the in-frame clones, and not every one. For V, J and clone size, that table is used; D and trimming come from the DNA. The sample carries some 160,000 clones, 65% to 85% recorded once. Trimming took 7 bases from V and 3 from J, leaving 9 bases between them. Germline V gives CDR1 MNHEY, CDR2 SVGAGI. The CDR3 spans 12 residues. This clonotype was sampled from a woman aged 50 to 60 with acute or convalescent COVID-19. The gene calls are TRBV6-5 and TRBJ1-1; no firm D call. The specimen sequenced was peripheral blood. Written as DNA, the CDR3 is TGTGCCAGCAATGCGGGATACACTGAAGCTTTCTTT. This sequence encodes CASNAGYTEAFF.